Below, 20 T cell receptor beta chains from the same sample are listed, as sequenced in a study of T-cell memory formation after mild COVID-19 (dated by TCRdb to the early 2020s). The method behind the library was 5' RACE. Instrument used: Illumina NovaSeq 6000. Clones were called with MiXCR by TCRdb after fastp trimmed the public reads at Q25, and only in-frame beta chains were retained. When rows share a CDR3 protein, they turn into one entry using the most common DNA and genes. The sample table holds about 350,000 distinct CDR3 sequences, of which 25% to 30% were seen once. The ten largest clones take up less than 15% of the sample. The specimen sequenced was PBMCs or a T cell subset sorted from them (not recorded which). All receptors derive from an adult woman who had mild COVID-19 (a few samples of this study predate the infection). The sample titles of this study are shuffled in the database, so cell type and time point are left out; the donor was told from shared clones.

The table lists this clonotype with many counts. This chain connects TRBV24-1 to TRBJ2-1, with TRBD2 matching 7 bases. Germline assignment: CDR1 KGHDR and CDR2 SFDVKD. After removal of 9 bases from V and 2 bases from J, the junction contained 6 bases not matched to a gene. The CDR3 loop spans 14 amino acids. DNA for the CDR3: TGTGCCACCCGGCCGGGGGGACCCTACAATGAGCAGTTCTTC. This sequence encodes CATRPGGPYNEQFF.

This clonotype came up a few times. V gene TRBV7-9 combines with J gene TRBJ2-7, with D tentatively TRBD2 (6 bases). The CDR3 contains 17 residues. Germline assignment: CDR1 SEHNR and CDR2 FQNEAQ (reference sequence). V shed 1 base and J shed 0 bases, with 16 bases lying between them. The CDR3 sequence: CASSLGVGGSLSYEQYF. The CDR3 nucleotides are TGTGCCAGCAGCTTAGGAGTGGGGGGAAGCCTCTCCTACGAGCAGTACTTC.

This clonotype was counted a few times. This chain connects TRBV7-9 to TRBJ2-1, with 12 bases matching TRBD2. Germline V gives CDR1 SEHNR, CDR2 FQNEAQ (reference sequence). Unmatched junction bases numbered 9, after V lost 4 bases and J lost 8 bases. This CDR3 has 16 residues. The DNA for the CDR3 is TGTGCCAGCAGCTCCCGACTAGCGGGGGAGGGGGATGAGCAGTTCTTC. It yields the protein CASSSRLAGEGDEQFF.

This chain joins TRBV6-2 or TRBV6-3 and TRBJ2-7; D is undetermined. Germline CDR1 and CDR2: MNHEY and SVGEGT. This CDR3 contains 13 residues. V shed 8 bases and J shed 2 bases, with 13 bases lying between them. This chain's CDR3 is CASLSHRPYEQYF. CDR3 DNA sequence: TGTGCCAGCTTAAGCCACCGGCCCTACGAGCAGTACTTC.

This chain connects TRBV7-2 to TRBJ2-1, with 10 nucleotides matching TRBD2. This CDR3 is 17 amino acids long. Trimming removed 5 bases from V and 6 bases from J; junction bases left unmatched: 13. Germline CDR1 and CDR2: SGHTA and FQGNSA. CDR3 sequence: CASSRTALAGFFNEQFF. Written as DNA, the CDR3 is TGTGCCAGCAGCCGAACGGCACTAGCGGGATTCTTCAATGAGCAGTTCTTC.

In its sample, this clonotype was seen a few times. The chain uses TRBV2 and TRBJ1-5, with D unresolved. Germline V lookup: CDR1 SNHLY, CDR2 FYNNEI. The CDR3 covers 14 residues. V lost 3 bases, J lost 0 bases, and 6 bases lay in between. The CDR3 DNA is TGTGCCAGCAGTGAGAATTATAGCAATCAGCCCCAGCATTTT. This encodes CASSENYSNQPQHF. Based on the CDR3 plus reference TRBV2 and TRBJ1-5, the full variable domain is EPEVTQTPSHQVTQMGQEVILRCVPISNHLYFYWYRQILGQKVEFLVSFYNNEISEKSEIFDDQFSVERPDGSNFTLKIRSTKLEDSAMYFCASSENYSNQPQHFGDGTRLSIL.

This clonotype was picked up a small number of times. The chain employs TRBV11-2 and TRBJ2-1; D not certain. The CDR3 spans 14 residues. The germline gives CDR1 SGHAT, CDR2 FQNNGV. V was clipped by 5 bases and J by 1 base, with 9 bases between them. CDR3 amino acids: CASSPFESYNEQFF. In DNA, the CDR3 is TGTGCCAGCAGCCCATTCGAGTCCTACAATGAGCAGTTCTTC.

A note on this clonotype: An end of the junction differs from the germline gene, which may be a read error. The gene calls are TRBV5-6 and TRBJ2-5; D may match TRBD1 or TRBD2 (5 bases each). Germline V gene sequence: CDR1 SGHDT, CDR2 YYEEEE. The CDR3 sequence is 16 residues long. The CDR3 DNA is TGTGCCAGCACCCACCCAATGACAGTGAGGGACGAGACACAGTACTTC. It yields the protein CASTHPMTVRDETQYF.

V is TRBV7-2 and J is TRBJ2-2; D not certain. V was trimmed by 2 bases and J by 3 bases, leaving 7 bases between them. The CDR3 has 14 amino acids. Germline V gene lookup returns CDR1 SGHTA and CDR2 FQGNSA. CDR3 sequence (DNA): TGTGCCAGCAGCTTATTACTGTACACCGGGGAGCTGTTTTTT. Its protein product is CASSLLLYTGELFF.

This clonotype was recorded many times. One end of the junction does not line up with germline, which may come from a read error. The CDR3 DNA sequence: TGTGCCAGCAGCTTAGGGGCCGGGGAGCTGTTTTTT. This gives the protein CASSLGAGELFF. The rearrangement joins TRBV5-1 to TRBJ2-2; D is possibly TRBD1 (5 bases). This CDR3 has 12 residues. Germline assignment: CDR1 SGHRS and CDR2 YFSETQ.

The rearrangement joins TRBV9 to TRBJ2-7; a weak D match, TRBD2 (6 bases). Germline V gene lookup returns CDR1 SGDLS and CDR2 YYNGEE. There are 15 residues in the CDR3. With 0 bases removed from V and 0 bases from J, the gap between germline ends came to 10 bases. CDR3 in amino acids: CASSVGRAGSYEQYF. The DNA for the CDR3 is TGTGCCAGCAGCGTAGGCAGAGCGGGCTCCTACGAGCAGTACTTC.

This chain connects TRBV7-2 to TRBJ2-2; 9 bases fit TRBD1. CDR1 and CDR2 from the germline V gene are SGHTA and FQGNSA. This CDR3 has 15 amino acids. Unmatched junction bases numbered 3, after V lost 3 bases and J lost 4 bases. CDR3 nucleotides: TGTGCCAGCAGCTTCTCGACAGGGGGCACCGGGGAGCTGTTTTTT. Protein sequence: CASSFSTGGTGELFF.

This clonotype was recorded at least ten times. The germline gene is not matched at one end of the junction; a read error may be the cause. J is TRBJ2-7 and V is TRBV5-1; TRBD2 matches 12 bases. CDR1 SGHRS and CDR2 YFSETQ come from the germline V gene. This CDR3 region has 14 residues. The CDR3: CASSSTSGSYEQYF. For the CDR3, the DNA is TGTGCCAGCTCATCGACTAGCGGGAGTTACGAGCAGTACTTC.

In its sample, this clonotype was seen a few times. The chain couples TRBV5-1 to TRBJ2-1; 7 positions match TRBD2. CDR3 length: 14 amino acids. CDR1 SGHRS and CDR2 YFSETQ come from the germline V gene. The V gene end was trimmed by 4 bases and the J gene end by 4 bases; junction bases not matched to a gene: 5. The CDR3 DNA reads TGCGCCAGCAGCCGTATAGCGGGTTACAATGAGCAGTTCTTC. Its protein is CASSRIAGYNEQFF.

The chain employs TRBV10-3 and TRBJ2-1; TRBD2 is a possible D gene (6 bases). The CDR3 runs to 17 residues. Germline V CDR1 and CDR2: ENHRY, SYGVKD. Trimming shortened V by 0 bases and J by 7 bases, and 19 bases separated the two germline ends. The CDR3 loop reads CAISESTRRESRNEQFF. As DNA, the CDR3 is TGTGCCATCAGTGAGTCGACTCGGAGGGAGTCTAGAAATGAGCAGTTCTTC.

The table lists this clonotype with a few counts. V gene TRBV30 combines with J gene TRBJ1-5; the D is unclear. Deletions cut 5 bases from V and 6 bases from J, with 11 bases between. CDR1 and CDR2 (germline): GTSNPN, SVGIG (reference sequence). This CDR3 has 12 amino acids. The CDR3 spells CAWGPGSQPQHF. CDR3 bases: TGTGCCTGGGGACCAGGCAGTCAGCCCCAGCATTTT.

The chain has TRBV7-2 and TRBJ2-7; D is tentatively TRBD1 or TRBD2 (5 bases each). Per germline, CDR1 SGHTA and CDR2 FQGNSA. Trimming pared 8 bases from V and 0 bases from J, leaving 11 bases between. The CDR3 length is 13 residues. CDR3 sequence (DNA): TGTGCCAGCGGCCGTGGGGGCTCCTACGAGCAGTACTTC. Translated: CASGRGGSYEQYF.

The chain joins TRBV5-1 to TRBJ1-1; D is uncertain. Germline V gene data show CDR1 as SGHRS and CDR2 as YFSETQ. Trimming cost V 0 bases and J 2 bases, with 11 bases left between them. The CDR3 extends over 15 amino acids. CDR3 loop: CASSLVGVGNTEAFF. In nucleotides, the CDR3 is TGCGCCAGCAGCTTGGTTGGGGTAGGTAACACTGAAGCTTTCTTT.

The rearrangement uses TRBV5-1 and TRBJ2-7; 13 bases are a match to TRBD2. J gave up 0 bases and V 2 bases, and 5 bases lay outside the gene matches. The CDR3 is 17 amino acids. Germline lookup yields CDR1 SGHRS and CDR2 YFSETQ. The CDR3 loop is CASSFGTSGESSYEQYF. CDR3 nucleotide sequence: TGCGCCAGCAGCTTCGGGACTAGCGGGGAGAGCTCCTACGAGCAGTACTTC.

This clonotype was seen a handful of times. The V and J genes are TRBV7-3 and TRBJ2-2, with 8 bases aligning to TRBD2. Germline CDR1 reads SGHTA; CDR2 reads FQGTGA. V was clipped by 6 bases and J by 5 bases; unmatched bases: 8. The CDR3 has 15 amino acids. CDR3 sequence reads: CASRPGLVVTGELFF. The CDR3 nucleotides read TGTGCCAGCAGGCCGGGACTAGTGGTGACCGGGGAGCTGTTTTTT.